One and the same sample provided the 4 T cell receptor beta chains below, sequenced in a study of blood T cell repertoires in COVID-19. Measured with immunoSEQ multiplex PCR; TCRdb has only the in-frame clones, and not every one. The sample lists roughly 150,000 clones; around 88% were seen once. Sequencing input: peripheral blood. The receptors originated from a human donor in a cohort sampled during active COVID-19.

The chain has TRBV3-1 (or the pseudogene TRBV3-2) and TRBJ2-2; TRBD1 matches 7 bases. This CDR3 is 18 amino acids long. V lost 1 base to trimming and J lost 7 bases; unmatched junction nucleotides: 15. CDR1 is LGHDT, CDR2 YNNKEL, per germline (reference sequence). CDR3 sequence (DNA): TGTGCCAGCAGCCAAGCAGGGGGTCAGGGTATCACCCACGGGGAGCTGTTTTTT. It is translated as CASSQAGGQGITHGELFF.

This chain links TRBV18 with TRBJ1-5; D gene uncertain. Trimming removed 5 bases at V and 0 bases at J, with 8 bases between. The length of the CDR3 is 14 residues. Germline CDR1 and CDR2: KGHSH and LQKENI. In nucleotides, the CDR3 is TGTGCCAGCTCAGCGACAAATAGCAATCAGCCCCAGCATTTT. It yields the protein CASSATNSNQPQHF.

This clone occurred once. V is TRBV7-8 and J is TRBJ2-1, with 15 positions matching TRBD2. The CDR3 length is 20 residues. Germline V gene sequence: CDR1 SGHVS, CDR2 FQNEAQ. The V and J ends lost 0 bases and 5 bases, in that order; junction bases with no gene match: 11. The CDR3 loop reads CASSLADGYGLAGGDNEQFF. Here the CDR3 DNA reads TGTGCCAGCAGCTTAGCGGATGGATACGGACTAGCGGGAGGGGACAATGAGCAGTTCTTC.

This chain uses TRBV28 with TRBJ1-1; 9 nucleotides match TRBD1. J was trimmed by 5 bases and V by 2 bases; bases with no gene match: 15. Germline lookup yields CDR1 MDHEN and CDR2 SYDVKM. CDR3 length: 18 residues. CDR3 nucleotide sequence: TGTGCCAGCAGTTTACTGGTCGGGGGGACAGGGATAAGGACTGAAGCTTTCTTT. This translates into CASSLLVGGTGIRTEAFF.